The 31 T cell receptor beta chains below were found in one sample sequenced in a study of cytomegalovirus exposure and HLA in healthy donors. Sequencing was performed with immunoSEQ multiplex PCR; in TCRdb, only in-frame clones are kept and a portion is missing. Among 300,000 to 400,000 clones listed, approximately 86% were seen once. The sample consisted of PBMCs. The source of these receptors is a man aged 30-40 years in good health and CMV-seronegative.

The V gene is TRBV6-5, the J gene TRBJ1-2; perhaps TRBD1 as D (6 bases). V was clipped by 6 bases and J by 4 bases, with 18 bases between them. The CDR3 contains 15 residues. The germline gives CDR1 MNHEY, CDR2 SVGAGI. CDR3 region: CASRKGGEGGYGYTF. The CDR3 bases are TGTGCCAGCAGAAAAGGGGGGGAAGGGGGCTATGGCTACACCTTC.

Written as DNA, the CDR3 is TGCGCCAGCAGTGAGCGCAGGGGTGAGCAGTACTTC. Encoded protein: CASSERRGEQYF. The V gene is TRBV10-1, the J gene TRBJ2-7; D is perhaps TRBD1 (6 bases). V was cut by 2 bases and J by 7 bases, with 9 bases left in between. The CDR3 loop spans 12 amino acids. Germline CDR1 WNHNN, CDR2 SYGVQD (reference sequence).

The rearrangement joins TRBV18 to TRBJ2-7; possible D gene TRBD2, 6 bases. The CDR3 length is 13 residues. V lost 3 bases and J 7 bases, leaving 13 bases between the germline ends. Germline assignment: CDR1 KGHSH and CDR2 LQKENI. CDR3 in amino acids: CASSPRRGGEQYF. In DNA form, the CDR3 reads TGTGCCAGCTCACCCCGACGGGGAGGAGAGCAGTACTTC.

V and J are TRBV7-6 and TRBJ2-2; 9 nucleotides agree with TRBD2. The V gene's germline CDR1 is SGHVS and CDR2 FNYEAQ. CDR3 size: 19 residues. Trimming at V came to 0 bases and at J to 5 bases, leaving 13 bases not matched to a gene. This CDR3 is CASSLAGLAGGRRTGELFF. The CDR3, as DNA: TGTGCCAGCAGCTTAGCCGGACTCGCGGGGGGGAGACGGACCGGGGAGCTGTTTTTT. Looking up the rest from reference TRBV7-6 and TRBJ2-2 gives the full variable domain: GAGVSQSPRYKVTKRGQDVALRCDPISGHVSLYWYRQALGQGPEFLTYFNYEAQQDKSGLPNDRFSAERPEGSISTLTIQRTEQRDSAMYRCASSLAGLAGGRRTGELFFGEGSRLTVL.

The rearrangement uses TRBV7-8 and TRBJ2-5, with 9 nucleotides matching TRBD1. Germline lookup yields CDR1 SGHVS and CDR2 FQNEAQ. V lost 4 bases, J lost 5 bases, and 14 bases stayed unmatched. This CDR3 region has 17 residues. CDR3 sequence: CASSSTGTGNRRETQYF. The CDR3 nucleotides are TGTGCCAGCAGCTCCACCGGGACAGGGAACCGAAGGGAGACCCAGTACTTC.

The chain has TRBV29-1 and TRBJ1-2; 8 positions agree with TRBD1. In germline, CDR1 is SQVTM, CDR2 ANQGSEA. The CDR3 loop spans 14 amino acids. The V segment lost 3 bases and the J segment 2 bases; nucleotides outside the gene matches: 5. CDR3 DNA sequence: TGCAGCGTTGACGGGGGACAGGCGAACTATGGCTACACCTTC. Protein product: CSVDGGQANYGYTF.

This clone has only one observation. The chain uses TRBV2 and TRBJ2-1; 7 bases are a match to TRBD2. The CDR3 length is 12 residues. Per germline, CDR1 SNHLY and CDR2 FYNNEI. J was trimmed by 16 bases and V by 3 bases; bases with no gene match: 9. CDR3 bases: TGTGCCAGCAGTGAGGAGACTAGCCCGATTTTCTTC. Translation gives CASSEETSPIFF.

J is TRBJ1-1 and V is TRBV11-3, with 8 bases fitting TRBD1. The CDR3 is made up of 13 amino acids. Germline values: CDR1 SGHNT, CDR2 YENEEA. J lost 10 bases, V lost 0 bases, and 4 bases had no gene match. The CDR3 nucleotides read TGTGCCAGCAGCTTAGACGGACAGGGAAGAGCTTTCTTT. Protein product: CASSLDGQGRAFF.

The chain couples TRBV11-3 to TRBJ2-2, with D uncertain. The V end lost 5 bases, the J end lost 5 bases, and 15 bases lay between the germline ends. The CDR3 extends over 15 amino acids. Per the germline V gene, CDR1 is SGHNT and CDR2 is YENEEA. CDR3 loop: CASSGLTAQTGELFF. CDR3 nucleotides: TGTGCCAGCAGCGGGTTAACAGCCCAGACCGGGGAGCTGTTTTTT.

The V call is TRBV7-9, the J call TRBJ1-4, with a weak D call TRBD1 (5 bases). V was shortened by 8 bases and J by 12 bases, with 19 bases between the two germline ends. Germline V CDR1 and CDR2: SEHNR, FQNEAQ (reference sequence). This CDR3 has 13 residues. CDR3 amino acids: CASAQGVLGELFF. The CDR3 bases are TGTGCCAGCGCTCAAGGGGTTCTTGGTGAACTGTTTTTT.

This clone has only one observation. The J gene is TRBJ1-6, the V gene TRBV4-3; no firm D call. The germline V and J ends were trimmed by 2 bases and 4 bases, with 6 bases remaining between them. This CDR3 is built from 14 residues. Germline loops: CDR1 LGHNA, CDR2 YSLEER. The CDR3: CASSQNPYNSPLHF. The CDR3 nucleotides read TGCGCCAGCAGCCAAAATCCGTATAATTCACCCCTCCACTTT.

The chain is built from TRBV7-8 and TRBJ2-1; TRBD2 matches 7 bases. The V and J ends lost 5 bases and 1 base, in that order; junction bases with no gene match: 2. Per germline, CDR1 SGHVS and CDR2 FQNEAQ. The CDR3 runs to 14 residues. The CDR3 spells CASSGGVSYNEQFF. The CDR3 nucleotides are TGTGCCAGCAGCGGGGGGGTTTCCTACAATGAGCAGTTCTTC.

The chain combines TRBV7-9 with TRBJ2-6; 12 nucleotides agree with TRBD1. V lost 7 bases and J lost 2; bases outside the gene matches: 6. Germline V gene sequence: CDR1 SEHNR, CDR2 FQNEAQ (reference sequence). The CDR3 runs 17 residues. The CDR3 nucleotides are TGTGCCAGCAACCTGGGACAGGGGGCGCCTGGGGCCAACGTCCTGACTTTC. Translation gives CASNLGQGAPGANVLTF.

The V gene is TRBV4-1, the J gene TRBJ2-1; 13 bases agree with TRBD2. With V trimmed by 1 base and J by 10 bases, 10 bases remained unmatched. The CDR3 spans 17 residues. CDR1 and CDR2 (germline): MGHRA, YSYEKL. The CDR3 protein is CASSQAVTTSGGAEQFF. The CDR3 DNA follows: TGCGCCAGCAGCCAAGCTGTGACTACTAGCGGGGGGGCGGAGCAGTTCTTC.

The rearrangement links TRBV19 to TRBJ1-2, with 10 bases matching TRBD1. The V gene's germline CDR1 is LNHDA and CDR2 SQIVND (reference sequence). V shed 4 bases, J shed 8 bases, and the junction held 4 bases outside the gene matches. CDR3 length equals 13 residues. CDR3 residues: CASSTDRGRGYTF. The CDR3 DNA reads TGTGCCAGTAGTACCGACAGGGGGCGAGGCTACACCTTC.

The rearrangement joins TRBV2 to TRBJ2-5, with 8 bases lining up with TRBD1. Trimming took 6 bases from V and 5 from J; bases not matched to a gene: 5. Looked up from germline, CDR1 is SNHLY and CDR2 is FYNNEI. CDR3 length: 13 amino acids. The CDR3 DNA is TGTGCCAGCAGCGAACAGGGGGATGAGACCCAGTACTTC. It yields the protein CASSEQGDETQYF.

CDR3 loop: CATSRDPNSGNTIYF. CDR3 nucleotide sequence: TGTGCCACCAGCAGAGATCCAAACAGTGGAAACACCATATATTTT. The chain combines TRBV15 with TRBJ1-3; D call uncertain. CDR1 LNHNV and CDR2 YYDKDF come from the germline V gene (reference sequence). The CDR3 is 15 amino acids. With 0 bases removed from V and 3 bases from J, the gap between germline ends came to 9 bases.

In this sample, this clone turned up a few times. V and J are TRBV6-5 and TRBJ1-1; D is possibly TRBD1 (6 bases). Trimming stripped 10 bases from V and 5 bases from J, with 20 bases between. The CDR3 is 14 residues long. Germline CDR1 and CDR2: MNHEY and SVGAGI. The CDR3 DNA is TGTGCCACCTTAAGGCTACAGGGAGGGACTGAAGCTTTCTTT. Its translation: CATLRLQGGTEAFF.

In its sample, this clone was seen a few times. V and J are TRBV19 and TRBJ1-2; D is unclear. V shed 1 base and J shed 2 bases, with 11 bases lying between them. This CDR3 has 15 amino acids. Per germline, CDR1 LNHDA and CDR2 SQIVND (reference sequence). The CDR3 DNA is TGTGCCAGTAGTATAGCTACAGATCAAAACTATGGCTACACCTTC. Protein product: CASSIATDQNYGYTF.

The chain employs TRBV2 and TRBJ1-5; 7 bases are shared with TRBD1. Unmatched junction bases numbered 6, after V lost 6 bases and J lost 1 base. There are 15 residues in the CDR3. Germline CDR1 is SNHLY and CDR2 is FYNNEI. DNA for the CDR3: TGTGCCAGCAGCAGACAGGGTCACAGCAATCAGCCCCAGCATTTT. This gives the protein CASSRQGHSNQPQHF.

V gene TRBV5-5 combines with J gene TRBJ2-3, with 7 nucleotides matching TRBD2. The CDR3 loop spans 15 amino acids. The junction had 4 bases not matched to a gene; V was cut back by 0 bases and J by 3 bases. Germline CDR1 and CDR2: SGHKS and YYEKEE (reference sequence). The CDR3 sequence is CASSLVVGGTDTQYF. DNA of the CDR3: TGTGCCAGCAGCTTGGTTGTCGGGGGGACAGATACGCAGTATTTT.

This chain links TRBV4-1 with TRBJ1-4; 9 bases map to TRBD1. The CDR3 sequence is 17 residues long. CDR1 is MGHRA and CDR2 is YSYEKL in the germline V gene. V was clipped by 3 bases and J by 5 bases; unmatched bases: 10. The CDR3 coding sequence is TGCGCCAGCAGCCAGAGTACAGGGGGCTCGGGGAATGAAAAACTGTTTTTT. Translating it yields CASSQSTGGSGNEKLFF.

This clone showed up just once. V usage is TRBV5-5 and J usage is TRBJ1-1; D may be TRBD1 (5 bases). Trimming left V 0 bases short and J 7 bases short, with 10 bases between. Germline V gene lookup returns CDR1 SGHKS and CDR2 YYEKEE (reference sequence). This CDR3 contains 13 residues. The CDR3 protein is CASSLEGGDEAFF. CDR3 coding DNA: TGTGCCAGCAGCTTGGAGGGAGGGGATGAAGCTTTCTTT.

V and J are TRBV5-1 and TRBJ2-5, with D perhaps TRBD2 (5 bases). The ends were cut back, 1 base at V and 1 base at J, with 11 bases in the middle. Germline loops: CDR1 SGHRS, CDR2 YFSETQ. The CDR3 consists of 15 residues. CDR3: CASSLSRRAQETQYF. The CDR3 DNA sequence: TGCGCCAGCAGCTTGTCGCGGCGGGCCCAAGAGACCCAGTACTTC.

This chain links TRBV6-5 with TRBJ2-4, with a tentative D call TRBD2 (5 bases). The CDR3 is 15 amino acids. V dropped 2 bases and J dropped 1 base, with 9 bases sitting between them. Looked up from germline, CDR1 is MNHEY and CDR2 is SVGAGI. CDR3 bases: TGTGCCAGCAGTTACCCTAGCTCCGCCAAAAACATTCAGTACTTC. Translated, it gives CASSYPSSAKNIQYF.

The V gene is TRBV18, the J gene TRBJ2-1, with 11 bases that match TRBD1. J gave up 7 bases and V 5 bases, and 10 bases lay outside the gene matches. This CDR3 contains 16 residues. CDR1 and CDR2 (germline): KGHSH, LQKENI. This chain's CDR3 is CASSSLGQGARNEQFF. CDR3 in DNA: TGTGCCAGCTCATCACTTGGACAGGGGGCACGGAATGAGCAGTTCTTC.

The chain links TRBV5-1 to TRBJ2-7; 7 positions agree with TRBD1. Germline CDR1 SGHRS, CDR2 YFSETQ. CDR3 length: 14 residues. J lost 4 bases, V lost 4 bases, and 8 bases had no gene match. The CDR3 nucleotides are TGCGCCAGCAGCAGATCCCCGGGACAGTACGAGCAGTACTTC. Protein sequence: CASSRSPGQYEQYF.

This chain links TRBV5-4 with TRBJ2-7, with unresolved D. Trimming took 0 bases from V and 2 from J, leaving 6 bases between them. The CDR3 spans 13 residues. Germline CDR1 and CDR2: SGHNT and YYREEE (reference sequence). The CDR3, as DNA: TGTGCCAGCAGCTTGGAACAAGCCTACGAGCAGTACTTC. Its translation is CASSLEQAYEQYF.

This chain links TRBV5-1 with TRBJ2-7, with a possible D match to TRBD2 (5 bases). CDR3 length: 14 amino acids. Germline loops: CDR1 SGHRS, CDR2 YFSETQ. V gave up 2 bases and J gave up 6 bases, with 15 bases separating them. Here the CDR3 DNA reads TGCGCCAGCAGCTTCGGGGATTACTTCGGCGAGCAGTACTTC. Protein sequence: CASSFGDYFGEQYF. Variable domain in full (rest from reference TRBV5-1 and TRBJ2-7): KAGVTQTPRYLIKTRGQQVTLSCSPISGHRSVSWYQQTPGQGLQFLFEYFSETQRNKGNFPGRFSGRQFSNSRSEMNVSTLELGDSALYLCASSFGDYFGEQYFGPGTRLTVT.

CDR3 loop: CASSLGHQTATDTQYF. CDR3 nucleotide sequence: TGTGCCAGCAGCTTAGGACACCAAACGGCCACAGATACGCAGTATTTT. The gene calls are TRBV7-9 and TRBJ2-3; D is unclear. This CDR3 comprises 16 residues. CDR1 and CDR2 (germline): SEHNR, FQNEAQ (reference sequence). The germline V and J ends were trimmed by 1 base and 2 bases, with 13 bases remaining between them. The variable domain in full, completed from reference TRBV7-9 and TRBJ2-3, reads DTGVSQNPRHKITKRGQNVTFRCDPISEHNRLYWYRQTLGQGPEFLTYFQNEAQLEKSRLLSDRFSAERPKGSFSTLEIQRTEQGDSAMYLCASSLGHQTATDTQYFGPGTRLTVL.

J is TRBJ2-7 and V is TRBV9, with TRBD2 matching over 15 bases. Germline V gene data show CDR1 as SGDLS and CDR2 as YYNGEE. V shed 2 bases, J shed 2 bases, and the junction held 2 bases outside the gene matches. The CDR3 contains 16 residues. For the CDR3, the DNA is TGTGCCAGCAGCGTGGGACTAGCGGGGGGCACCTACGAGCAGTACTTC. Protein sequence: CASSVGLAGGTYEQYF. The complete variable domain, with remaining parts taken from reference TRBV9 and TRBJ2-7, reads DSGVTQTPKHLITATGQRVTLRCSPRSGDLSVYWYQQSLDQGLQFLIQYYNGEERAKGNILERFSAQQFPDLHSELNLSSLELGDSALYFCASSVGLAGGTYEQYFGPGTRLTVT.